This T cell receptor beta chain was found in a study of T-cell memory formation after mild COVID-19. This clonotype has ten or more counts. Its antigen is still unknown. Study-wide points: The study found contracting CD4+ clones mainly in CM and EM and contracting CD8+ clones in EMRA.

Trimming at V came to 0 bases and at J to 5 bases, leaving 10 bases not matched to a gene. The germline gives CDR1 LNHDA, CDR2 SQIVND (reference sequence). The CDR3 totals 19 residues. Each CDR3 protein gets one entry after TCRdb re-called the 5' RACE reads with MiXCR. The sample lists roughly 300,000 distinct CDR3 sequences, about an eighth occurring once. The chain has TRBV19 and TRBJ2-3, with 14 bases matching TRBD2. The receptor's source is a man aged 18 to 29 who had mild COVID-19 (a few samples of this study predate the infection). Cell type and time point are not known. The sample consisted of PBMCs or a T cell subset sorted from them (not recorded which). The CDR3 spells CASSIESSWGLAGEDTQYF. CDR3 nucleotides: TGTGCCAGTAGTATAGAATCTTCCTGGGGACTAGCGGGGGAAGATACGCAGTATTTT.